The 21 T cell receptor beta chains listed next were all sequenced from one sample in a study of cytomegalovirus exposure and HLA in healthy donors. Clones were sequenced by immunoSEQ multiplex PCR, and TCRdb holds only the in-frame ones, with some missing. This sample yields about 130,000 clones, of which roughly 89% are seen a single time; about 1% belongs to the top ten. The source material was PBMCs. Receptor source: a woman younger than 35 in good health and CMV-seronegative.

The V gene is TRBV4-3, the J gene TRBJ2-7, with 8 bases lining up with TRBD2. The trim removed 0 bases at V and 2 bases at J, leaving 6 bases unmatched. Looked up from germline, CDR1 is LGHNA and CDR2 is YSLEER. This CDR3 comprises 16 residues. CDR3 DNA sequence: TGCGCCAGCAGCCAAGATCCGGGAGGGGGGCCCTACGAGCAGTACTTC. As protein: CASSQDPGGGPYEQYF.

The J gene is TRBJ2-7, the V gene TRBV6-1; 7 bases align to TRBD1. Germline V gene sequence: CDR1 MNHNS, CDR2 SASEGT. J gave up 1 base and V 6 bases, and 3 bases lay outside the gene matches. CDR3 length: 13 residues. In DNA, the CDR3 is TGTGCCAGCAGCCCGGGACAGTCCTACGAGCAGTACTTC. Its protein is CASSPGQSYEQYF.

This chain joins TRBV6-6 and TRBJ1-5; tentatively, D is TRBD1 (5 bases). In germline, CDR1 is MNHNY, CDR2 SVGAGI (reference sequence). This CDR3 spans 15 amino acids. V was clipped by 5 bases and J by 5 bases, with 16 bases between them. DNA of the CDR3: TGTGCCAGCAGTCACGACCTGACAGAGGATCAGCCCCAGCATTTT. This sequence encodes CASSHDLTEDQPQHF.

The J gene is TRBJ2-3, the V gene TRBV5-1, with D possibly being TRBD2 (5 bases). This CDR3 has 15 residues. Germline V gene data show CDR1 as SGHRS and CDR2 as YFSETQ. V lost 2 bases and J 1 base, leaving 11 bases between the germline ends. The CDR3 bases are TGCGCCAGCAGCTTCGGTCTTAGCGGCACAGATACGCAGTATTTT. It is translated as CASSFGLSGTDTQYF.

This clone occurred once. At one end, the junction sequence differs from germline, possibly due to a read error. The V and J genes are TRBV10-2 and TRBJ1-5, with D unclear. The V gene's germline CDR1 is WSHSY and CDR2 SAAADI. There are 14 residues in the CDR3. CDR3 sequence: CASNEGSSNQPQHF. The CDR3 DNA reads TGCGCCAGCAATGAGGGTAGTAGCAATCAGCCCCAGCATTTT.

This rearrangement joins TRBV5-1 to TRBJ2-7; a possible D gene is TRBD1 (5 bases). Trimming removed 5 bases from V and 5 bases from J, with 14 bases in between. There are 13 residues in the CDR3. CDR1 is SGHRS, CDR2 YFSETQ, per germline. CDR3 in amino acids: CASRHPDSHEQYF. The CDR3 DNA is TGCGCCAGCAGACATCCCGACAGCCACGAGCAGTACTTC.

This clone appeared a few times. The chain links TRBV7-9 to TRBJ2-7; TRBD1 aligns across 7 bases. The CDR3 contains 16 residues. V lost 0 bases, J lost 4 bases, and 9 bases stayed unmatched. Germline CDR1 and CDR2: SEHNR and FQNEAQ (reference sequence). CDR3: CASSLAPSGGYYEQYF. The CDR3 bases are TGTGCCAGCAGCTTAGCGCCGTCAGGGGGTTATTACGAGCAGTACTTC.

This sequence joins TRBV5-1 and TRBJ2-3, with a possible D match to TRBD2 (6 bases). Trimming took 1 base from V and 1 from J, leaving 10 bases between them. Germline CDR1 SGHRS, CDR2 YFSETQ. There are 15 residues in the CDR3. The CDR3 coding sequence is TGCGCCAGCAGCTTGACGATAGCGGGCACAGATACGCAGTATTTT. It is translated as CASSLTIAGTDTQYF.

The V and J genes are TRBV5-4 and TRBJ1-3; D unresolved. This CDR3 spans 14 amino acids. V was shortened by 2 bases and J by 5 bases, with 11 bases between the two germline ends. Germline CDR1 is SGHNT and CDR2 is YYREEE (reference sequence). CDR3 DNA sequence: TGTGCCAGCAGCTTCGACCAGACACGAAACACCATATATTTT. This translates into CASSFDQTRNTIYF. Drawing the rest from reference TRBV5-4 and TRBJ1-3, the complete variable domain is ETGVTQSPTHLIKTRGQQVTLRCSSQSGHNTVSWYQQALGQGPQFIFQYYREEENGRGNFPPRFSGLQFPNYSSELNVNALELDDSALYLCASSFDQTRNTIYFGEGSWLTVV.

The V gene is TRBV10-3, the J gene TRBJ1-5, with D possibly being TRBD1 (5 bases). The length of the CDR3 is 16 residues. Trimming left V 10 bases short and J 2 bases short, with 21 bases between. CDR1 is ENHRY, CDR2 SYGVKD, per germline. In DNA, the CDR3 is TGTGCCACCCGACGGGCCGACAGTGGGGGCAATCAGCCCCAGCATTTT. Translated, it gives CATRRADSGGNQPQHF.

The chain uses TRBV5-4 and TRBJ2-4; D perhaps matches TRBD1 (7 bases). The CDR3 is 16 amino acids. V shed 0 bases and J shed 1 base, with 11 bases lying between them. CDR1 and CDR2 (germline): SGHNT, YYREEE (reference sequence). The CDR3 nucleotides are TGTGCCAGCAGCTTGGTGGAGGGGGCGGCCAAAAACATTCAGTACTTC. Amino acids: CASSLVEGAAKNIQYF.

The chain recombines TRBV5-1 with TRBJ1-2; D is unresolved. The CDR3 is made up of 14 amino acids. Trimming pared 0 bases from V and 6 bases from J, leaving 12 bases between. Germline V gene data show CDR1 as SGHRS and CDR2 as YFSETQ. CDR3 protein: CASSLGAGADGYTF. The CDR3 DNA is TGCGCCAGCAGCTTGGGGGCGGGAGCGGATGGCTACACCTTC.

This clone was detected only a few times. The chain employs TRBV7-2 and TRBJ2-5; 8 bases map to TRBD2. This CDR3 is built from 13 residues. V was pared by 8 bases and J by 1 base, with 3 bases of the junction left unmatched. CDR1 SGHTA and CDR2 FQGNSA come from the germline V gene. CDR3 residues: CASLAGIQETQYF. For the CDR3, the DNA is TGTGCCAGCTTAGCGGGGATCCAAGAGACCCAGTACTTC.

This rearrangement joins TRBV19 to TRBJ1-2; D gene uncertain. The CDR3 has 17 amino acids. V was pared by 5 bases and J by 4 bases, with 23 bases between. Germline CDR1 is LNHDA and CDR2 is SQIVND (reference sequence). The CDR3 sequence: CASSSVKVSEEVYGYTF. CDR3 DNA: TGTGCCAGTAGTTCCGTCAAGGTGTCCGAGGAGGTCTATGGCTACACCTTC.

This sequence joins TRBV5-1 and TRBJ2-5; TRBD1 matches at 10 bases. Germline values: CDR1 SGHRS, CDR2 YFSETQ. The CDR3 runs 16 residues. Unmatched junction bases numbered 6, after V lost 3 bases and J lost 1 base. The CDR3 sequence is CASSWRTGGVQETQYF. The CDR3 DNA follows: TGCGCCAGCAGCTGGAGGACAGGGGGGGTCCAAGAGACCCAGTACTTC.

The chain couples TRBV9 to TRBJ1-1, with TRBD1 matching 7 bases. Germline loops: CDR1 SGDLS, CDR2 YYNGEE. The CDR3 covers 17 residues. J gave up 3 bases and V 0 bases, and 11 bases lay outside the gene matches. The CDR3 DNA reads TGTGCCAGCAGCGTAGTCTTGACAGGGCAGGTTCACACTGAAGCTTTCTTT. Protein: CASSVVLTGQVHTEAFF.

The V call is TRBV14, the J call TRBJ2-7; possibly TRBD1 for D (6 bases). V was clipped by 3 bases and J by 5 bases, with 14 bases between them. The germline V gene encodes CDR1 SGHDN and CDR2 FVKESK. The length of the CDR3 is 14 residues. CDR3: CASSHPWTAHEQYF. The CDR3 DNA sequence: TGTGCCAGCAGCCATCCCTGGACAGCCCACGAGCAGTACTTC.

This chain joins TRBV6-1 and TRBJ1-1; D remains unclear. This CDR3 contains 12 residues. CDR1 is MNHNS, CDR2 SASEGT, per germline. The ends were cut back, 3 bases at V and 7 bases at J, with 9 bases in the middle. The CDR3 reads CASSESIGEAFF. Here the CDR3 DNA reads TGTGCCAGCAGTGAGTCGATCGGTGAAGCTTTCTTT.

The rearrangement uses TRBV6-5 and TRBJ1-6, with 9 bases matching TRBD1. This CDR3 spans 15 amino acids. Germline V lookup: CDR1 MNHEY, CDR2 SVGAGI. Trimming cost V 7 bases and J 8 bases; bases outside gene matches: 9. The CDR3 sequence is CASKTGGAMHSPLHF. The CDR3 DNA reads as TGTGCCAGCAAAACAGGGGGCGCGATGCATTCACCCCTCCACTTT.

This sequence joins TRBV6-6 and TRBJ1-5; maybe TRBD1 (5 bases). Germline V gene lookup returns CDR1 MNHNY and CDR2 SVGAGI (reference sequence). Between the trimmed V and J ends, which lost 4 bases and 5 bases, there was a span of 15 bases. The CDR3 has 15 amino acids. The CDR3 nucleotides read TGTGCCAGCAGTTTCATTCCCCAGGGATATCAGCCCCAGCATTTT. Translated: CASSFIPQGYQPQHF.

The chain combines TRBV30 with TRBJ2-5, with 7 bases that match TRBD2. CDR1 is GTSNPN, CDR2 SVGIG, per germline (reference sequence). J gave up 0 bases and V 4 bases, and 5 bases lay outside the gene matches. The CDR3 length is 14 residues. CDR3 protein: CAWIIAGYQETQYF. CDR3 bases: TGTGCCTGGATCATAGCGGGTTACCAAGAGACCCAGTACTTC.